This TCR beta chain was identified during a study of metastatic and nonmetastatic thyroid tumors. This clone appeared a few times. The germline CDR1 and CDR2 sequences are KGHDR and SFDVKD. This CDR3 comprises 16 residues. V was clipped by 11 bases and J by 0 bases, with 19 bases between them. TCRdb ran MiXCR on the PCR reads. Among 35,000 to 55,000 clones, approximately 26% were seen once, and the ten largest hold around 3%. Each patient came to thyroid surgery without any prior treatment (of any kind). This chain links TRBV24-1 with TRBJ2-1, with D maybe TRBD2 (6 bases). The clonotype originates from a male donor with papillary thyroid cancer or a benign thyroid nodule (not recorded which). Some clones in this sample may be carry-over from other donors' samples. Sequencing was performed on blood. The CDR3 loop reads CASGTHARSSYNEQFF. CDR3 bases: TGTGCCAGTGGGACTCACGCCCGGAGCTCCTACAATGAGCAGTTCTTC.